This T cell receptor (beta chain) was found in a study of blood T cell repertoires in COVID-19. Here immunoSEQ multiplex PCR was the method, and the copy in TCRdb shows in-frame clones only, minus some. This table holds about 200,000 clones, approximately 79% found once. This clone appeared a few times. This CDR3 is built from 15 residues. Trimming cost V 4 bases and J 3 bases; bases outside gene matches: 7. Germline CDR1 SGHRS, CDR2 YFSETQ. This chain links TRBV5-1 with TRBJ2-1; 7 bases match TRBD2. The sample taken for sequencing was peripheral blood. The TCR sequence derives from a man aged 50 to 60 who had recovered from COVID-19. The CDR3 DNA reads TGCGCCAGCAGCCCCAGGGCTAGCGGCTACAATGAGCAGTTCTTC. This gives the protein CASSPRASGYNEQFF.